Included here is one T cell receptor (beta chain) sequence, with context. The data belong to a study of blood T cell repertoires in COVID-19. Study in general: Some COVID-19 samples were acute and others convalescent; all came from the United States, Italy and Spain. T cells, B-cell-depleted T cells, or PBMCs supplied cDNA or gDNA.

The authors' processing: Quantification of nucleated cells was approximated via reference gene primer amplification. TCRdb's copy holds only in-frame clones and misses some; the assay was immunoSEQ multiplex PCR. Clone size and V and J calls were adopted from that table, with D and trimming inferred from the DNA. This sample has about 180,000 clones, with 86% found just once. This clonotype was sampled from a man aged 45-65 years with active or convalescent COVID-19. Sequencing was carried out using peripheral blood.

The DNA of the CDR3 is TGTGCCAGCAGCCAGGGACAGTACAATCAGCCCCAGCATTTT. Its translation: CASSQGQYNQPQHF. The chain joins TRBV3-1 (or the pseudogene TRBV3-2) to TRBJ1-5, with 7 bases lining up with TRBD1. Germline CDR1 and CDR2: LGHDT and YNNKEL (reference sequence). The V and J ends lost 3 bases and 3 bases, in that order; junction bases with no gene match: 2. The CDR3 is 14 residues long.